Shown below are 17 T cell receptor beta chains from a single sample sequenced in a study of cytomegalovirus exposure and HLA in healthy donors. The PCR employed 60 Vbeta primers together with 13 Jbeta primers. The assay was immunoSEQ multiplex PCR, and TCRdb's table has in-frame clones only and misses some. The data hold some 110,000 clones, with 76% observed a single time. Sequencing was done on a sample of PBMCs. Receptor source: a man aged 35-49 years in good health and CMV-seropositive.

In regard to this clone: This specimen includes other DNA sequences encoding the same CDR3. V usage is TRBV9 and J usage is TRBJ2-3, with 14 bases lining up with TRBD2. Unmatched junction bases numbered 5, after V lost 2 bases and J lost 6 bases. CDR3 length equals 16 residues. The germline gives CDR1 SGDLS, CDR2 YYNGEE. This chain's CDR3 is CASSVGTSGSTDTQYF. Here the CDR3 DNA reads TGTGCCAGCAGCGTGGGGACTAGCGGGAGTACGGATACGCAGTATTTT. Drawing the rest from reference TRBV9 and TRBJ2-3, the complete variable domain is DSGVTQTPKHLITATGQRVTLRCSPRSGDLSVYWYQQSLDQGLQFLIQYYNGEERAKGNILERFSAQQFPDLHSELNLSSLELGDSALYFCASSVGTSGSTDTQYFGPGTRLTVL.

This rearrangement joins TRBV30 to TRBJ1-6, with unresolved D. The ends were cut back, 1 base at V and 6 bases at J, with 16 bases in the middle. Germline V gene data show CDR1 as GTSNPN and CDR2 as SVGIG (reference sequence). The CDR3 has 16 amino acids. The CDR3 is CAWSDREGHPNSPLHF. The CDR3 coding sequence is TGTGCCTGGAGTGATCGGGAAGGGCACCCTAATTCACCCCTCCACTTT.

This chain connects TRBV2 to TRBJ2-1, with D unclear. V gave up 7 bases and J gave up 6 bases, with 7 bases separating them. Germline assignment: CDR1 SNHLY and CDR2 FYNNEI. The CDR3 runs to 11 residues. Here the CDR3 DNA reads TGTGCCAGCACTTTCGGCAATGAGCAGTTCTTC. As protein: CASTFGNEQFF.

The rearrangement joins TRBV2 to TRBJ2-7, with 8 bases matching TRBD1. CDR3 length: 15 amino acids. Germline loops: CDR1 SNHLY, CDR2 FYNNEI. V was clipped by 5 bases and J by 3 bases; unmatched bases: 9. The CDR3 sequence is CASSSDRESFYEQYF. The CDR3, as DNA: TGTGCCAGCAGTTCGGACAGGGAAAGCTTCTACGAGCAGTACTTC.

V and J are TRBV9 and TRBJ2-5; 11 bases map to TRBD2. In germline, CDR1 is SGDLS, CDR2 YYNGEE. The V and J ends lost 4 bases and 5 bases, in that order; junction bases with no gene match: 4. The length of the CDR3 is 14 residues. Written as DNA, the CDR3 is TGTGCCAGCAGCTCCGCTAGCGGGGGGGAGACCCAGTACTTC. It specifies CASSSASGGETQYF.

The chain links TRBV11-2 to TRBJ1-2; D perhaps matches TRBD1 (5 bases). The CDR3 covers 17 residues. Deletions cut 6 bases from V and 6 bases from J, with 26 bases between. Germline-derived CDR1 and CDR2 are SGHAT and FQNNGV. The CDR3 DNA reads as TGTGCCAGCAGTCTACCAGGGTTAAGGGGTCTCAGGGATGGCTACACCTTC. Its protein is CASSLPGLRGLRDGYTF.

The V and J genes are TRBV11-2 and TRBJ2-7; 11 bases line up with TRBD2. From germline, CDR1 is SGHAT and CDR2 FQNNGV. This CDR3 has 15 residues. The V gene end was trimmed by 5 bases and the J gene end by 3 bases; junction bases not matched to a gene: 6. The CDR3 reads CASSVELAGVYEQYF. The CDR3, as DNA: TGTGCCAGCAGCGTTGAACTAGCGGGAGTCTACGAGCAGTACTTC. Looking up the rest from reference TRBV11-2 and TRBJ2-7 gives the full variable domain: EAGVAQSPRYKIIEKRQSVAFWCNPISGHATLYWYQQILGQGPKLLIQFQNNGVVDDSQLPKDRFSAERLKGVDSTLKIQPAKLEDSAVYLCASSVELAGVYEQYFGPGTRLTVT.

This clone was counted only a few times. CDR3 nucleotides: TGTGCCAGCAGGGAGGCCGGGACAGGGCCGACCCAGTACTTC. Protein sequence: CASREAGTGPTQYF. The rearrangement links TRBV5-6 to TRBJ2-5, with 9 bases aligning to TRBD1. V trimming: 5 bases; J trimming: 7 bases; junction bases outside the gene matches: 9. This CDR3 spans 14 amino acids. Germline V gene lookup returns CDR1 SGHDT and CDR2 YYEEEE.

The chain uses TRBV21-1 and TRBJ1-3; whether TRBD1, the table's D call, matches the DNA was not checked. TRBV21-1 is termed a pseudogene. The CDR3 spans 14 residues. CDR3: CASRTRTGGNTIYF. CDR3 nucleotides: TGTGCCAGCCGCACCCGGACAGGGGGCAACACCATATATTTT.

The chain links TRBV11-3 to TRBJ2-7; 9 bases align to TRBD1. The J segment lost 5 bases and the V segment lost 5 bases, leaving 10 bases of the junction unmatched. This CDR3 has 15 residues. Looked up from germline, CDR1 is SGHNT and CDR2 is YENEEA. The CDR3 here is CASSLTRDRVHEQYF. For the CDR3, the DNA is TGTGCCAGCAGCCTCACCCGGGACAGGGTTCACGAGCAGTACTTC.

V is TRBV29-1 and J is TRBJ2-3; possibly TRBD1 for D (6 bases). The CDR3 is made up of 15 amino acids. V lost 0 bases to trimming and J lost 3 bases, with 13 bases between them. In germline, CDR1 is SQVTM, CDR2 ANQGSEA. CDR3 bases: TGCAGCGTTGAAGATAACAGGGTGGAAACAGATACGCAGTATTTT. Translated, it gives CSVEDNRVETDTQYF.

The chain uses TRBV4-2 and TRBJ2-2; 10 nucleotides line up with TRBD2. CDR3 length equals 16 residues. CDR1 and CDR2 from the germline V gene are LGHNA and YNFKEQ. V lost 0 bases and J lost 10; bases outside the gene matches: 8. CDR3 protein: CASSQEPAGGPVELFF. The CDR3 DNA reads TGTGCCAGCAGCCAAGAGCCAGCGGGGGGGCCGGTGGAGCTGTTTTTT.

J is TRBJ1-2 and V is TRBV11-3; D gene ambiguous. This CDR3 is built from 12 residues. CDR1 and CDR2 (germline): SGHNT, YENEEA. Deletions cut 3 bases from V and 3 bases from J, with 5 bases between. CDR3 DNA: TGTGCCAGCAGCTTTCGGGACTATGGCTACACCTTC. Protein sequence: CASSFRDYGYTF.

The chain employs TRBV30 and TRBJ1-1, with 11 bases matching TRBD1. There are 16 residues in the CDR3. The V gene end was trimmed by 2 bases and the J gene end by 5 bases; junction bases not matched to a gene: 10. In germline, CDR1 is GTSNPN, CDR2 SVGIG (reference sequence). The CDR3 DNA sequence: TGTGCCTGGAGTAGGGGGTTTGGACAGGGGGCAACTGAAGCTTTCTTT. It encodes CAWSRGFGQGATEAFF.

The chain recombines TRBV7-2 with TRBJ1-4, with D unclear. The germline V gene has CDR1 SGHTA and CDR2 FQGNSA. CDR3 size: 14 residues. V was cut by 5 bases and J by 4 bases, with 11 bases left in between. The CDR3 loop reads CASSPDPSNEKLFF. In DNA, the CDR3 is TGTGCCAGCAGCCCCGATCCCAGTAATGAAAAACTGTTTTTT.

The gene calls are TRBV5-6 and TRBJ2-4; possible D gene TRBD1, 5 bases. CDR1 and CDR2 from the germline V gene are SGHDT and YYEEEE. The V end was cut by 0 bases, the J end by 8 bases, with 9 bases between. The CDR3 runs to 13 residues. The CDR3 bases are TGTGCCAGCAGCTTGGGTGTAGGGGACATTCAGTACTTC. Protein: CASSLGVGDIQYF.

The V gene is TRBV5-6, the J gene TRBJ1-4, with TRBD1 as a possible D gene (6 bases). Trimming removed 4 bases at V and 5 bases at J, with 9 bases between. CDR1 is SGHDT, CDR2 YYEEEE, per germline. CDR3 size: 13 residues. CDR3 loop: CASSPGQNEKLFF. CDR3 nucleotide sequence: TGTGCCAGCAGCCCCGGACAGAATGAAAAACTGTTTTTT.